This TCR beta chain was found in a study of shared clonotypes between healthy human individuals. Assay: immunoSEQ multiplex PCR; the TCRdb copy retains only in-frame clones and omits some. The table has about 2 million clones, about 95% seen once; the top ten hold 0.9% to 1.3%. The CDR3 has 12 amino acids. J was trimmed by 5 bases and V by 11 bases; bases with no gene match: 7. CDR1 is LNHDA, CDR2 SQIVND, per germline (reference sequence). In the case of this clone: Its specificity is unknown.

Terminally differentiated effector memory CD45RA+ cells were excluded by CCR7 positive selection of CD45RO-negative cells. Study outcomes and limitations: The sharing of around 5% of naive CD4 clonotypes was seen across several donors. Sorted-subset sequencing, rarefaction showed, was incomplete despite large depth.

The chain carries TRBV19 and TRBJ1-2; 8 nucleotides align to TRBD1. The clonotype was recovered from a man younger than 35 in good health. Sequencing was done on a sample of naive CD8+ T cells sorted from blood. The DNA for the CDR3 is TGTGCCTGCTGGACAGGGAATTATGGCTACACCTTC. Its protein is CACWTGNYGYTF. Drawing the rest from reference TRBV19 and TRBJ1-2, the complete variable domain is DGGITQSPKYLFRKEGQNVTLSCEQNLNHDAMYWYRQDPGQGLRLIYYSQIVNDFQKGDIAEGYSVSREKKESFPLTVTSAQKNPTAFYLCACWTGNYGYTFGSGTRLTVV.